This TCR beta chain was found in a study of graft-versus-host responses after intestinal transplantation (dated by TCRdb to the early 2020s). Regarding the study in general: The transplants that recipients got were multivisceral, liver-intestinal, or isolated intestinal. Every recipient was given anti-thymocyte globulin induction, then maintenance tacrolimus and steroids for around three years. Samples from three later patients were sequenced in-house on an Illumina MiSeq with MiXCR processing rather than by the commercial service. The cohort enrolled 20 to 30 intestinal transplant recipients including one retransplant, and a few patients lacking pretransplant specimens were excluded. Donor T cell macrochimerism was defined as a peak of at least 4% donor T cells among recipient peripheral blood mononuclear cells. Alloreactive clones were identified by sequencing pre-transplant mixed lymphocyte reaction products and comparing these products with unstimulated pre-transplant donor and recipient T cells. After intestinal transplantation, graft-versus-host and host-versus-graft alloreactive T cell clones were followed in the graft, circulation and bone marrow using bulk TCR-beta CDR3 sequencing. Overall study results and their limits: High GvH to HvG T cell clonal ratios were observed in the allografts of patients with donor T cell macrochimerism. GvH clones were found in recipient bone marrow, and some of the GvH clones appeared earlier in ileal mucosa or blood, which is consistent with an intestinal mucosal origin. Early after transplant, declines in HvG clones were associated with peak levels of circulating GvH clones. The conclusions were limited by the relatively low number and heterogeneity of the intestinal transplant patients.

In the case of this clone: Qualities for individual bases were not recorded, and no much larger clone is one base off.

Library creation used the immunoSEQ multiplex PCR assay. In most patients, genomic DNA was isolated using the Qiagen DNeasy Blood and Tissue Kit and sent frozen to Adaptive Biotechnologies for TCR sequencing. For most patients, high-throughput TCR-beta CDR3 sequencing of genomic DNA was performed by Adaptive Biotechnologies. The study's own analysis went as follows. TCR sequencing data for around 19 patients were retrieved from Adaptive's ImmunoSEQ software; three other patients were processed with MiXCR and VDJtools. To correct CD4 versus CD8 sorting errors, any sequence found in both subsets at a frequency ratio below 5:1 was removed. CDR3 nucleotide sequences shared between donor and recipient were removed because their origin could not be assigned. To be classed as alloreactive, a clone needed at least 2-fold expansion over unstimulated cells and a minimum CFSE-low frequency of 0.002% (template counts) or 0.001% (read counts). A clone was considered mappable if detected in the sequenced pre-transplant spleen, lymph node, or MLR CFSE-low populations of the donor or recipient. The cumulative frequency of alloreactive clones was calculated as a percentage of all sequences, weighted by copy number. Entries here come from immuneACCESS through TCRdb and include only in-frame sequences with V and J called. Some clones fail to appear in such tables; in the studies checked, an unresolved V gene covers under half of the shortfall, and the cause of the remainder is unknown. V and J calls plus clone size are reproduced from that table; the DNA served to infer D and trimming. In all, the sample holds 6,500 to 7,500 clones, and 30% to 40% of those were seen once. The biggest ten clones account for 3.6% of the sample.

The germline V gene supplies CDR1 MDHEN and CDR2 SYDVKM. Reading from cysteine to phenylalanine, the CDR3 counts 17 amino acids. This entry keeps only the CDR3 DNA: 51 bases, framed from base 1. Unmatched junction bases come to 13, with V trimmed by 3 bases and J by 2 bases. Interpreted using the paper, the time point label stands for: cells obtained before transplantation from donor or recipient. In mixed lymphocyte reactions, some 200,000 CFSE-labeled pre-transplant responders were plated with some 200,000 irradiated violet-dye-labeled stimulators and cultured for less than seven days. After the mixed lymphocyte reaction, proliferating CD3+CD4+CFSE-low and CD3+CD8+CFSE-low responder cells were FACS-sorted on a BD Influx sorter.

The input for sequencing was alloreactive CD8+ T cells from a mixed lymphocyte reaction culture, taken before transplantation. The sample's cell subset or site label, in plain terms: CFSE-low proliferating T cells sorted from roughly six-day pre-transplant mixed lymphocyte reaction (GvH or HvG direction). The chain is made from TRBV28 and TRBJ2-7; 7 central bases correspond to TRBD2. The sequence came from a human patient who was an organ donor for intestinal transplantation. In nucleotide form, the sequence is TGTGCCAGCAGTTTCTCCCTTTGGGGGGGACTGACCTACGAGCAGTACTTC. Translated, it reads CASSFSLWGGLTYEQYF.